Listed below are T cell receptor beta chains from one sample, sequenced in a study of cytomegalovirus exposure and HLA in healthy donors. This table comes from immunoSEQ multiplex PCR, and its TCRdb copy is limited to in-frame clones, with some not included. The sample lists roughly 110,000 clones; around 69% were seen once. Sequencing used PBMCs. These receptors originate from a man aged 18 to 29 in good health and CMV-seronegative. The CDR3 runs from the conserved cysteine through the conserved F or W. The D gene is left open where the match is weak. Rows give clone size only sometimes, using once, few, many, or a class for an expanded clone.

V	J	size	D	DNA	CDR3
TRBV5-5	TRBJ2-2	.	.	TGTGCCAGCAGCTTGGCCCAGGGGTTCACCGGGGAGCTGTTTTTT	CASSLAQGFTGELFF
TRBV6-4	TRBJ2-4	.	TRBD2	TGTGCCAGCAGTGAAGGGCCTGGGGGGGACATTCAGTACTTC	CASSEGPGGDIQYF
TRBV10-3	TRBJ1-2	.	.	TGTGCCATCAGTGAGCCAGGGGAAGGTAGGGGCTACACCTTC	CAISEPGEGRGYTF
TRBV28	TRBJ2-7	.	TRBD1	TGTGCCAGCATCACCTCCGGACAGGGGGACCGCGAGCAGTACTTC	CASITSGQGDREQYF
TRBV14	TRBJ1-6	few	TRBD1	TGTGCCAGCAGCTTAGCAGGGGGGACAAATTCACCCCTCCACTTT	CASSLAGGTNSPLHF
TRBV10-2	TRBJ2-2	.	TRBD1	TGCGCCATCCTGTGGACAGGGTTGGGAACCGGGGAGCTGTTTTTT	CAILWTGLGTGELFF
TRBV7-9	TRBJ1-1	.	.	TGTGCCAGCAGCCAGGTGTCGGCCCGGGGGACTGAAGCTTTCTTT	CASSQVSARGTEAFF
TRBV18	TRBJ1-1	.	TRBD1	TGTGCCAGCTCACCACCGGGACAGGGCACTGAAGCTTTCTTT	CASSPPGQGTEAFF
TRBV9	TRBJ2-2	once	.	TGTGCCAGCAGCGTAGGACTGCGGTCCGGGGAGCTGTTTTTT	CASSVGLRSGELFF
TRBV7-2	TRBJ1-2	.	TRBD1	TGCGCCAGCAGCCGATCGGTTACCGGGACAGCCCAGGGTGGCTACACCTTC	CASSRSVTGTAQGGYTF
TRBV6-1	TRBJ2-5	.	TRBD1	TGTGCCAGCACCCCCGGGACAGGGGGACGAGAGACCCAGTACTTC	CASTPGTGGRETQYF
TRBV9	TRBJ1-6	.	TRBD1	TGTGCCAGCAGCGCCAACGACAGGGCATCTTCACCCCTCCACTTT	CASSANDRASSPLHF
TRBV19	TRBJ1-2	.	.	TGTGCCAGTGGACAGAACTATGGCTACACCTTC	CASGQNYGYTF
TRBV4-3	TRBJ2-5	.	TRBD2	TGCGCCAGCAGCCAAGAGGGGCGGGGGGAGACCCAGTACTTC	CASSQEGRGETQYF
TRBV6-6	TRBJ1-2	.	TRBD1	TGTGCCAGCAGCAAGGACAGGGTGTATGGCTACACCTTC	CASSKDRVYGYTF
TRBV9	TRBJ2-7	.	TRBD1	TGTGCCAGCAGCCCGGGACAGGGTCTTTACGAGCAGTACTTC	CASSPGQGLYEQYF